The clone carrying this T cell receptor beta chain was picked up a small number of times. What it recognizes is unknown. Trimming shortened V by 2 bases and J by 5 bases, and 13 bases separated the two germline ends. Germline assignment: CDR1 SGHAT and CDR2 FQNNGV. This CDR3 contains 15 residues. This specimen comes from a study of blood T cells in healthy people across ages. Study-wide results and limits: A greater number of naive CD4+ cells and higher diversity distinguished long-lived donors from aged donors. Naive T cell percentage showed a strong correlation with the diversity of TCR beta. Measured against age, TCR beta diversity per million T cells decreased in a roughly linear manner.

PCR was performed a second time for about 6 to 12 cycles using a sample-barcoded 5' primer and a J-beta primer mix. Using its own MiXCR run on the 5' RACE reads, TCRdb lists one record per CDR3 protein. The profile shows over 1.5 million distinct CDR3 sequences, around half of them singletons. The sequencing input was blood. V is TRBV11-2 and J is TRBJ2-1; the D gene is possibly TRBD1 (6 bases). The receptor was isolated from a woman aged 35 to 49 in good health. CDR3 in DNA: TGTGCCAGCAGCTTACACCGGGACACCCACAATGAGCAGTTCTTC. Translated: CASSLHRDTHNEQFF. Combining the CDR3 with reference TRBV11-2 and TRBJ2-1 gives the whole variable domain EAGVAQSPRYKIIEKRQSVAFWCNPISGHATLYWYQQILGQGPKLLIQFQNNGVVDDSQLPKDRFSAERLKGVDSTLKIQPAKLEDSAVYLCASSLHRDTHNEQFFGPGTRLTVL.